The 28 T cell receptor beta chains listed next were all sequenced from one sample in a study of T cell responses to AZD1222 COVID-19 vaccine. Using immunoSEQ multiplex PCR, the repertoire was profiled, and TCRdb retains in-frame clones only, with some absent. The table lists around 99,000 clones, approximately 94% of them singletons. The source material was peripheral blood, sampled on day 0 of AZD1222 vaccination. All receptors come from an adult in good health.

This clone was detected once. This rearrangement joins TRBV10-3 to TRBJ2-7; 11 positions match TRBD2. V shed 4 bases, J shed 0 bases, and the junction held 2 bases outside the gene matches. CDR1 and CDR2 (germline): ENHRY, SYGVKD. The CDR3 has 15 residues. CDR3 amino acids: CAISVGTSGSYEQYF. DNA of the CDR3: TGTGCCATCAGTGTGGGGACTAGCGGCTCCTACGAGCAGTACTTC.

The chain couples TRBV7-3 to TRBJ2-1, with 9 positions matching TRBD2. Losses at the gene ends were 3 bases for V and 0 bases for J; bases not matched to a gene: 3. CDR3 length: 16 residues. CDR1 and CDR2 from the germline V gene are SGHTA and FQGTGA. This chain's CDR3 is CASSFLAGSSYNEQFF. The DNA of the CDR3 is TGTGCCAGCAGCTTCCTAGCGGGGAGCTCCTACAATGAGCAGTTCTTC.

This clone has just a few counts. The chain is built from TRBV5-6 and TRBJ1-1; the D is unclear. This CDR3 is built from 11 residues. Germline values: CDR1 SGHDT, CDR2 YYEEEE. Trimming pared 2 bases from V and 5 bases from J, leaving 4 bases between. CDR3: CASSFSTEAFF. The CDR3, as DNA: TGTGCCAGCAGCTTTTCGACTGAAGCTTTCTTT.

CDR3 amino acids: CASSEWSNEKLFF. For the CDR3, the DNA is TGTGCCAGCAGTGAATGGTCTAATGAAAAACTGTTTTTT. This rearrangement joins TRBV2 to TRBJ1-4; no definite D call. This CDR3 is 13 amino acids long. Germline CDR1 is SNHLY and CDR2 is FYNNEI. With 2 bases removed from V and 3 bases from J, the gap between germline ends came to 4 bases. Combining the CDR3 with reference TRBV2 and TRBJ1-4 gives the whole variable domain EPEVTQTPSHQVTQMGQEVILRCVPISNHLYFYWYRQILGQKVEFLVSFYNNEISEKSEIFDDQFSVERPDGSNFTLKIRSTKLEDSAMYFCASSEWSNEKLFFGSGTQLSVL.

The V gene is TRBV6-2 or TRBV6-3, the J gene TRBJ2-2; D perhaps matches TRBD2 (5 bases). Germline values: CDR1 MNHEY, CDR2 SVGEGT. This CDR3 spans 14 amino acids. The V gene lost 5 bases and the J gene lost 5 bases, with 12 bases spanning the gap. CDR3 coding DNA: TGTGCCAGCAGTGCGGAGGTGGGGACCGGGGAGCTGTTTTTT. It encodes CASSAEVGTGELFF.

This clone was recorded a few times. The CDR3 loop reads CASSLQGWGYGYTF. CDR3 DNA sequence: TGTGCCAGTAGCCTACAGGGTTGGGGATATGGCTACACCTTC. The chain couples TRBV19 to TRBJ1-2, with a possible D match to TRBD1 (6 bases). The CDR3 contains 14 residues. V was clipped by 6 bases and J by 5 bases, with 16 bases between them. From germline, CDR1 is LNHDA and CDR2 SQIVND (reference sequence). Full variable domain (outside the CDR3, taken from reference TRBV19 and TRBJ1-2): DGGITQSPKYLFRKEGQNVTLSCEQNLNHDAMYWYRQDPGQGLRLIYYSQIVNDFQKGDIAEGYSVSREKKESFPLTVTSAQKNPTAFYLCASSLQGWGYGYTFGSGTRLTVV.

The chain employs TRBV4-3 and TRBJ1-6; no firm D call. Germline CDR1 reads LGHNA; CDR2 reads YSLEER. CDR3 length equals 16 residues. Trimming took 3 bases from V and 7 from J, leaving 16 bases between them. For the CDR3, the DNA is TGCGCCAGCAGCCAGGCCTACGACACGGTGAATTCACCCCTCCACTTT. It encodes CASSQAYDTVNSPLHF.

The chain couples TRBV2 to TRBJ1-5; D is possibly TRBD1 (5 bases). The CDR3 totals 15 residues. Germline V gene lookup returns CDR1 SNHLY and CDR2 FYNNEI. V gave up 6 bases and J gave up 0 bases, with 12 bases separating them. This CDR3 reads CASRPGRDSNQPQHF. The CDR3 bases are TGTGCCAGCAGGCCGGGACGGGATAGCAATCAGCCCCAGCATTTT.

This chain connects TRBV29-1 to TRBJ1-2; D is unclear. The germline gives CDR1 SQVTM, CDR2 ANQGSEA. V shed 3 bases and J shed 0 bases, with 14 bases lying between them. This CDR3 is built from 15 residues. The CDR3 is CSVEFVGKTNYGYTF. The CDR3 DNA reads as TGCAGCGTTGAGTTCGTAGGGAAAACTAACTATGGCTACACCTTC. The full variable domain, with the rest looked up from reference TRBV29-1 and TRBJ1-2, is SAVISQKPSRDICQRGTSLTIQCQVDSQVTMMFWYRQQPGQSLTLIATANQGSEATYESGFVIDKFPISRPNLTFSTLTVSNMSPEDSSIYLCSVEFVGKTNYGYTFGSGTRLTVV.

The chain joins TRBV5-8 to TRBJ2-7, with 7 bases matching TRBD1. Germline loops: CDR1 SGHTS, CDR2 YDEGEE. Unmatched junction bases numbered 4, after V lost 4 bases and J lost 6 bases. The CDR3 length is 12 residues. The CDR3 loop reads CASSRTGLEQYF. The CDR3 DNA follows: TGTGCCAGCAGCCGGACAGGTCTCGAGCAGTACTTC.

This chain links TRBV19 with TRBJ2-7; TRBD2 aligns across 8 bases. The trim removed 3 bases at V and 4 bases at J, leaving 17 bases unmatched. The CDR3 length is 18 residues. Germline loops: CDR1 LNHDA, CDR2 SQIVND (reference sequence). The CDR3 region has the DNA TGTGCCAGTAGTATCGGTCGGGAGGGCCCGGCTAACATTTACGAGCAGTACTTC. Protein sequence: CASSIGREGPANIYEQYF.

This clone was counted only a few times. V usage is TRBV19 and J usage is TRBJ1-5; 8 bases agree with TRBD1. Germline-derived CDR1 and CDR2 are LNHDA and SQIVND (reference sequence). Trimming removed 5 bases from V and 11 bases from J; junction bases left unmatched: 11. The CDR3 sequence is 14 residues long. Written as DNA, the CDR3 is TGTGCCAGTAGTCATGGACAGGGCGTTAAGACCCAGCATTTT. It is translated as CASSHGQGVKTQHF.

The chain couples TRBV4-2 to TRBJ1-2; D not certain. The CDR3 loop spans 14 amino acids. Germline V gene lookup returns CDR1 LGHNA and CDR2 YNFKEQ. V lost 0 bases to trimming and J lost 4 bases, with 9 bases between them. CDR3 DNA: TGTGCCAGCAGCCAAGATCGAACGGGCTATGGCTACACCTTC. Its protein is CASSQDRTGYGYTF.

The gene calls are TRBV19 and TRBJ2-2; TRBD1 matches 7 bases. Germline CDR1 reads LNHDA; CDR2 reads SQIVND (reference sequence). The V and J ends lost 6 bases and 0 bases, in that order; junction bases with no gene match: 4. The CDR3 is 15 amino acids. The CDR3: CASRSQGANTGELFF. The CDR3 nucleotides read TGTGCCAGTAGGAGTCAGGGGGCGAACACCGGGGAGCTGTTTTTT.

V and J are TRBV15 and TRBJ2-7; no firm D call. Deletions cut 4 bases from V and 3 bases from J, with 10 bases between. Per germline, CDR1 LNHNV and CDR2 YYDKDF (reference sequence). This CDR3 has 13 amino acids. The CDR3 here is CATSTRTGYEQYF. CDR3 DNA sequence: TGTGCCACCAGCACCCGGACCGGCTACGAGCAGTACTTC.

This clone has only one observation. The V and J genes are TRBV21-1 and TRBJ2-3; TRBD2 is the table's D call, not checked against the DNA. TRBV21-1 is a documented pseudogene. This CDR3 is 20 amino acids long. Here the CDR3 DNA reads TGTGCCAGCAGCAAAAGCCGACCCTCTTTAAGCGGGAGGTGGACAGATACGCAGTATTTT. It is translated as CASSKSRPSLSGRWTDTQYF.

V is TRBV3-1 (or the pseudogene TRBV3-2) and J is TRBJ1-4; D not resolved. Trimming removed 1 base from V and 6 bases from J, with 9 bases in between. This CDR3 comprises 14 residues. Germline assignment: CDR1 LGHDT and CDR2 YNNKEL (reference sequence). The CDR3 sequence is CASSQAPQDEKLFF. The CDR3 DNA sequence: TGTGCCAGCAGCCAAGCTCCGCAGGATGAAAAACTGTTTTTT.

Here the CDR3 reads CASSQTSGGTEAFF. Written as DNA, the CDR3 is TGCGCCAGCAGCCAAACCTCCGGGGGGACTGAAGCTTTCTTT. The genes are TRBV5-1 and TRBJ1-1; a weak D match, TRBD1 (5 bases). The CDR3 has 14 amino acids. In germline, CDR1 is SGHRS, CDR2 YFSETQ. The V end was cut by 4 bases, the J end by 5 bases, with 15 bases between.

The rearrangement joins TRBV19 to TRBJ1-1, with TRBD1 as a possible D gene (5 bases). The CDR3 consists of 15 residues. Germline V gives CDR1 LNHDA, CDR2 SQIVND (reference sequence). V lost 5 bases and J 4 bases, leaving 17 bases between the germline ends. The CDR3 is CASSGGGRVGTEAFF. In nucleotides, the CDR3 is TGTGCCAGTAGTGGCGGGGGTAGAGTCGGCACTGAAGCTTTCTTT.

This rearrangement joins TRBV27 to TRBJ1-5; no clear D gene. V lost 3 bases and J lost 0, with 6 bases in between. Germline values: CDR1 MNHEY, CDR2 SMNVEV (reference sequence). This CDR3 comprises 14 residues. In nucleotides, the CDR3 is TGTGCCAGCAGTTTCCAGTATAGCAATCAGCCCCAGCATTTT. This gives the protein CASSFQYSNQPQHF.

The rearrangement links TRBV28 to TRBJ1-4; 7 nucleotides agree with TRBD1. V lost 6 bases and J lost 8; bases outside the gene matches: 12. Germline assignment: CDR1 MDHEN and CDR2 SYDVKM. The length of the CDR3 is 15 residues. The CDR3 spells CASSQGEIAPEKLFF. CDR3 nucleotide sequence: TGTGCCAGCAGCCAGGGGGAAATTGCCCCGGAAAAACTGTTTTTT.

This chain links TRBV27 with TRBJ2-2, with 10 bases identical to TRBD2. Germline values: CDR1 MNHEY, CDR2 SMNVEV (reference sequence). With 1 base clipped from V and 1 base from J, the junction kept 6 bases outside the gene matches. CDR3 length: 18 amino acids. CDR3 loop: CASSLLASGGLNTGELFF. DNA of the CDR3: TGTGCCAGCAGTTTATTGGCTAGCGGGGGCCTGAACACCGGGGAGCTGTTTTTT.

The CDR3 loop reads CASSVEERTAAYEQYF. The CDR3 DNA follows: TGTGCCAGCAGCGTAGAAGAAAGGACGGCCGCCTACGAGCAGTACTTC. The J gene is TRBJ2-7, the V gene TRBV9; D remains unclear. CDR1 and CDR2 (germline): SGDLS, YYNGEE. There are 16 residues in the CDR3. Trimming pared 0 bases from V and 2 bases from J, leaving 15 bases between.

A few counts support this clone. The rearrangement links TRBV5-4 to TRBJ2-5; D tentatively fits TRBD1 or TRBD2 (5 bases each). V gave up 3 bases and J gave up 5 bases, with 14 bases separating them. Germline assignment: CDR1 SGHNT and CDR2 YYREEE (reference sequence). The CDR3 contains 14 residues. The CDR3 loop reads CASSSPGLRETQYF. Here the CDR3 DNA reads TGTGCCAGCAGCTCCCCGGGGCTGAGGGAGACCCAGTACTTC.

This chain links TRBV2 with TRBJ1-5; no firm D call. Per germline, CDR1 SNHLY and CDR2 FYNNEI. V dropped 4 bases and J dropped 7 bases, with 5 bases sitting between them. This CDR3 contains 11 residues. The CDR3: CASSVGQPQHF. The CDR3 nucleotides are TGTGCCAGCAGTGTGGGACAGCCCCAGCATTTT.

V is TRBV6-5 and J is TRBJ1-5; unclear D gene. The CDR3 is 12 amino acids. Germline V gene lookup returns CDR1 MNHEY and CDR2 SVGAGI. Trimming stripped 4 bases from V and 8 bases from J, with 9 bases between. Here the CDR3 reads CASSSPGEPQHF. In nucleotides, the CDR3 is TGTGCCAGCAGTTCTCCCGGAGAGCCCCAGCATTTT.

The table lists this clone with a few counts. V is TRBV4-2 and J is TRBJ2-7, with a tentative D call TRBD2 (5 bases). V was shortened by 8 bases and J by 3 bases, with 11 bases between the two germline ends. CDR3 size: 12 residues. Germline V lookup: CDR1 LGHNA, CDR2 YNFKEQ. CDR3 region: CASGRTSYEQYF. CDR3 coding DNA: TGTGCCAGCGGCAGAACTAGCTACGAGCAGTACTTC.

This chain links TRBV9 with TRBJ1-3, with D unresolved. The CDR3 runs to 15 residues. Germline V lookup: CDR1 SGDLS, CDR2 YYNGEE. V was shortened by 4 bases and J by 0 bases, with 11 bases between the two germline ends. Here the CDR3 DNA reads TGTGCCAGCAGCTCGCGGACCGGCTCTGGAAACACCATATATTTT. Amino acids: CASSSRTGSGNTIYF. Based on the CDR3 plus reference TRBV9 and TRBJ1-3, the full variable domain is DSGVTQTPKHLITATGQRVTLRCSPRSGDLSVYWYQQSLDQGLQFLIQYYNGEERAKGNILERFSAQQFPDLHSELNLSSLELGDSALYFCASSSRTGSGNTIYFGEGSWLTVV.